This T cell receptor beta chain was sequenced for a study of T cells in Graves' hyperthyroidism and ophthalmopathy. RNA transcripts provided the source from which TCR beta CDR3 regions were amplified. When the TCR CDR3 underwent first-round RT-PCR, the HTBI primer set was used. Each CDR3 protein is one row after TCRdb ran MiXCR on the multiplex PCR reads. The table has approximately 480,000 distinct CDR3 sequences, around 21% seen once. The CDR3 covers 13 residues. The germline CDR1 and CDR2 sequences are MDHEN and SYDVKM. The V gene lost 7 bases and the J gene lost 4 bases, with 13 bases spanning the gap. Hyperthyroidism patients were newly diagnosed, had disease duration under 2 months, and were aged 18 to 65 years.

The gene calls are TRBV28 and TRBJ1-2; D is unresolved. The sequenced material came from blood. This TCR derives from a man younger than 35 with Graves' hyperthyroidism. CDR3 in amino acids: CASTPVLGYGYTF. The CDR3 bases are TGTGCCAGCACCCCTGTCCTAGGCTATGGCTACACCTTC.